The 16 T cell receptor beta chains in this list originate from one sample, sequenced in a study of blood T cell repertoires in COVID-19. Measured with immunoSEQ multiplex PCR; TCRdb has only the in-frame clones, and not every one. Of a few hundred thousand clones in the sample, over 75% were seen once. The specimen was peripheral blood. The receptors were gathered from a human donor in a cohort sampled during active COVID-19.

CDR3 nucleotide sequence: TGTGCCTGGAGTACCGGGACAGGGGCAGAGACCCAGTACTTC. Translation gives CAWSTGTGAETQYF. V is TRBV30 and J is TRBJ2-5; 10 nucleotides line up with TRBD1. This CDR3 is built from 14 residues. CDR1 GTSNPN and CDR2 SVGIG come from the germline V gene (reference sequence). With 2 bases clipped from V and 4 bases from J, the junction kept 4 bases outside the gene matches.

V and J are TRBV7-2 and TRBJ2-7; D gene uncertain. Germline CDR1 reads SGHTA; CDR2 reads FQGNSA. This CDR3 has 13 residues. Deletions cut 5 bases from V and 3 bases from J, with 11 bases between. CDR3: CASSTWSHYEQYF. DNA of the CDR3: TGTGCCAGCAGCACATGGTCCCACTACGAGCAGTACTTC.

In its sample, this clone was seen once. The rearrangement links TRBV18 to TRBJ2-1; tentative D call: TRBD2 (5 bases). This CDR3 spans 14 amino acids. Per the germline V gene, CDR1 is KGHSH and CDR2 is LQKENI. V lost 7 bases, J lost 9 bases, and 19 bases lay in between. The CDR3 coding sequence is TGTGCCAGCTTAGACGGACGGACTGATTTTGAGCAGTTCTTC. Protein product: CASLDGRTDFEQFF.

The chain links TRBV24-1 to TRBJ2-5; 9 bases align to TRBD1. Germline CDR1 KGHDR, CDR2 SFDVKD. This CDR3 region has 17 residues. V dropped 2 bases and J dropped 4; count of bases not matched to a gene: 10. As DNA, the CDR3 is TGTGCCACCAGTGATTGGGACAGGGAGATTGGGCCAGAGACCCAGTACTTC. Its protein is CATSDWDREIGPETQYF.

The chain has TRBV30 and TRBJ2-1, with TRBD1 as a possible D gene (5 bases). Germline V gene sequence: CDR1 GTSNPN, CDR2 SVGIG (reference sequence). V lost 7 bases and J 7 bases, leaving 17 bases between the germline ends. There are 13 residues in the CDR3. The CDR3 DNA sequence: TGTGCCTTAACGGCAGGGTCGGAGAATGAGCAGTTCTTC. Its translation: CALTAGSENEQFF.

The V gene is TRBV2, the J gene TRBJ2-7; TRBD1 matches at 7 bases. The V segment lost 7 bases and the J segment 2 bases; nucleotides outside the gene matches: 8. The CDR3 is made up of 14 amino acids. Looked up from germline, CDR1 is SNHLY and CDR2 is FYNNEI. This chain's CDR3 is CASTLDRAAYEQYF. CDR3 sequence (DNA): TGTGCCAGCACCCTCGACAGGGCGGCCTACGAGCAGTACTTC.

The chain joins TRBV28 to TRBJ2-7, with D possibly being TRBD2 (5 bases). The CDR3 covers 12 residues. Germline V gene sequence: CDR1 MDHEN, CDR2 SYDVKM. Trimming cost V 5 bases and J 6 bases, with 11 bases left between them. This CDR3 is CASSPPGSEQYF. The CDR3, as DNA: TGTGCCAGCAGTCCCCCGGGGTCCGAGCAGTACTTC.

V usage is TRBV7-6 and J usage is TRBJ2-1, with D possibly being TRBD1 (5 bases). Between the trimmed V and J ends, which lost 5 bases and 10 bases, there was a span of 12 bases. Germline V gives CDR1 SGHVS, CDR2 FNYEAQ. CDR3 size: 12 residues. The CDR3 DNA sequence: TGTGCCAGCAGCCCCCCGCCAGGGGAGCAGTTCTTC. Translating gives CASSPPPGEQFF.

This chain joins TRBV10-3 and TRBJ2-5; possibly TRBD1 for D (6 bases). Germline V CDR1 and CDR2: ENHRY, SYGVKD. Trimming pared 5 bases from V and 3 bases from J, leaving 13 bases between. This CDR3 is 14 amino acids long. In DNA form, the CDR3 reads TGTGCCATCAGTCAGCCCCGGGACAAAGAGACCCAGTACTTC. This encodes CAISQPRDKETQYF.

A word on this clone: The sample has other DNA sequences that encode this CDR3 too. The chain is built from TRBV7-2 and TRBJ1-5, with D hard to call. Germline V gene lookup returns CDR1 SGHTA and CDR2 FQGNSA. The CDR3 loop spans 13 amino acids. V was shortened by 4 bases and J by 0 bases, with 4 bases between the two germline ends. The CDR3 nucleotides are TGTGCCAGCAGCTCCTATAGCAATCAGCCCCAGCATTTT. Its protein is CASSSYSNQPQHF.

The CDR3: CSSRLAGLNEQFF. The CDR3 region has the DNA TGCAGCTCCCGACTAGCGGGTCTGAATGAGCAGTTCTTC. This chain uses TRBV29-1 with TRBJ2-1; 10 nucleotides match TRBD2. The V gene end was trimmed by 8 bases and the J gene end by 7 bases; junction bases not matched to a gene: 8. This CDR3 comprises 13 residues. Germline V gives CDR1 SQVTM, CDR2 ANQGSEA.

The chain couples TRBV6-5 to TRBJ1-3; 8 nucleotides align to TRBD1. Germline lookup yields CDR1 MNHEY and CDR2 SVGAGI. The CDR3 length is 15 residues. J gave up 0 bases and V 6 bases, and 4 bases lay outside the gene matches. CDR3 residues: CASRSTGGSGNTIYF. Written as DNA, the CDR3 is TGTGCCAGCAGATCTACAGGGGGCTCTGGAAACACCATATATTTT.

This chain joins TRBV12-3 or TRBV12-4 and TRBJ1-2; TRBD1 matches at 9 bases. The V segment lost 1 base and the J segment 8 bases; nucleotides outside the gene matches: 2. The CDR3 has 13 residues. CDR3 residues: CASSLGTGEGYTF. The CDR3 DNA is TGTGCCAGCAGTTTAGGGACAGGGGAGGGCTACACCTTC.

The chain links TRBV15 to TRBJ2-1, with D perhaps matching TRBD2 (6 bases). The CDR3 length is 16 residues. V was cut by 4 bases and J by 0 bases, with 13 bases left in between. CDR1 is LNHNV, CDR2 YYDKDF, per germline (reference sequence). The CDR3 sequence: CATSTPAGSSYNEQFF. The CDR3, as DNA: TGTGCCACCAGCACTCCGGCGGGGAGCTCCTACAATGAGCAGTTCTTC.

The chain carries TRBV6-4 and TRBJ2-1, with 9 bases lining up with TRBD2. V was clipped by 2 bases and J by 15 bases; unmatched bases: 8. The CDR3 has 13 amino acids. CDR1 MRHNA and CDR2 SNTAGT come from the germline V gene. The CDR3 bases are TGTGCCAGCAGTGACGCGTCCGGGACTAGCCCGTTCTTC. Protein sequence: CASSDASGTSPFF.

This rearrangement joins TRBV18 to TRBJ2-4; 8 nucleotides match TRBD2. The CDR3 runs 17 residues. The V segment lost 0 bases and the J segment 1 base; nucleotides outside the gene matches: 5. Germline V gene lookup returns CDR1 KGHSH and CDR2 LQKENI. The CDR3 spells CASSPPAGGSAKNIQYF. The CDR3 DNA is TGTGCCAGCTCACCACCGGCGGGGGGCTCGGCCAAAAACATTCAGTACTTC.